These 18 T cell receptor beta chains were all obtained from the same sample, sequenced in a study of cytomegalovirus exposure and HLA in healthy donors (dated by TCRdb to about 2017). The library was produced with the immunoSEQ multiplex PCR assay. A mixture of 60 forward primers for TCR Vbeta segments and 13 reverse primers for TCR Jbeta segments was used in the multiplex PCR. TCRdb limited this immuneACCESS table to in-frame rearrangements with V and J called. A share of clones is missing; checked studies link under half to unresolved V genes, and the rest is unexplained. The sample profile shows around 80,000 clones; around 78% of them were found once. The biggest ten clones account for 3.5% to 5.5% of the sample. The sample taken for sequencing was PBMCs. The receptors shown here come from a man aged 40-50 years in good health and CMV-seronegative.

This clone was seen more than once but under ten times. The chain has TRBV30 and TRBJ1-4; 7 nucleotides match TRBD1. After removal of 4 bases from V and 4 bases from J, the junction contained 6 bases not matched to a gene. The CDR3 runs 14 residues. Germline CDR1 reads GTSNPN; CDR2 reads SVGIG (reference sequence). CDR3 residues: CAWKWGQNNEKLFF. DNA of the CDR3: TGTGCCTGGAAATGGGGACAGAATAATGAAAAACTGTTTTTT.

This chain connects TRBV7-9 to TRBJ1-1; 8 bases are shared with TRBD1. This CDR3 comprises 14 residues. Germline lookup yields CDR1 SEHNR and CDR2 FQNEAQ (reference sequence). The V segment lost 5 bases and the J segment 4 bases; nucleotides outside the gene matches: 6. This CDR3 reads CASSATGVGTEAFF. The CDR3 coding sequence is TGTGCCAGCAGCGCGACAGGGGTCGGCACTGAAGCTTTCTTT.

V and J are TRBV28 and TRBJ2-7; 7 bases align to TRBD2. The V segment lost 3 bases and the J segment 0 bases; nucleotides outside the gene matches: 8. CDR1 MDHEN and CDR2 SYDVKM come from the germline V gene. This CDR3 comprises 16 residues. The CDR3, as DNA: TGTGCCAGCAGTTTTTTAACTAGCGCATCCTCCTACGAGCAGTACTTC. Its protein product is CASSFLTSASSYEQYF.

The chain joins TRBV6-5 to TRBJ1-1; D may be TRBD1 (5 bases). The germline CDR1 and CDR2 sequences are MNHEY and SVGAGI. Trimming pared 5 bases from V and 4 bases from J, leaving 17 bases between. This CDR3 contains 15 residues. This CDR3 reads CASSNPQNGGTEAFF. The CDR3 DNA follows: TGTGCCAGCAGTAATCCTCAGAACGGGGGCACTGAAGCTTTCTTT.

The CDR3 DNA sequence: TGTGCCAGCAGCTTAACAGGGGGCCATCAGCCCCAGCATTTT. The encoded protein is CASSLTGGHQPQHF. The rearrangement links TRBV28 to TRBJ1-5; 9 positions agree with TRBD1. Per the germline V gene, CDR1 is MDHEN and CDR2 is SYDVKM. The CDR3 is 14 residues long. The V gene end was trimmed by 6 bases and the J gene end by 5 bases; junction bases not matched to a gene: 5.

The V gene is TRBV19, the J gene TRBJ1-1; D is possibly TRBD1 (5 bases). The CDR3 length is 14 residues. Trimming took 6 bases from V and 0 from J, leaving 11 bases between them. The germline CDR1 and CDR2 sequences are LNHDA and SQIVND (reference sequence). CDR3 protein: CASSRQNLNTEAFF. The CDR3 bases are TGTGCCAGTAGCCGACAGAACCTGAACACTGAAGCTTTCTTT.

This chain uses TRBV11-2 with TRBJ2-1, with 8 nucleotides matching TRBD2. The V and J ends lost 3 bases and 11 bases, in that order; junction bases with no gene match: 15. Germline V gene lookup returns CDR1 SGHAT and CDR2 FQNNGV. This CDR3 spans 16 amino acids. The CDR3 region is CASSLDLGTRANQQFF. The CDR3 DNA is TGTGCCAGCAGCTTGGACTTGGGGACTAGGGCTAATCAGCAGTTCTTC.

CDR3 loop: CASSIRGADTQYF. The CDR3 bases are TGTGCCAGTAGTATCCGGGGGGCAGATACGCAGTATTTT. V usage is TRBV19 and J usage is TRBJ2-3; 7 bases are a match to TRBD2. The CDR3 has 13 residues. Unmatched junction bases numbered 1, after V lost 3 bases and J lost 4 bases. Germline V CDR1 and CDR2: LNHDA, SQIVND (reference sequence).

The J gene is TRBJ2-1, the V gene TRBV10-3; TRBD2 matches 13 bases. CDR3 length equals 15 residues. Germline trimming cut 6 bases from V and 9 bases from J; bases unmatched to any gene: 8. The germline V gene has CDR1 ENHRY and CDR2 SYGVKD. CDR3 region: CAIRGGTSGNFEQFF. In DNA form, the CDR3 reads TGTGCCATCAGAGGTGGGACTAGCGGGAATTTTGAGCAGTTCTTC.

The chain joins TRBV29-1 to TRBJ1-2, with TRBD1 as a possible D gene (5 bases). The CDR3 covers 14 residues. Germline assignment: CDR1 SQVTM and CDR2 ANQGSEA. Trimming shortened V by 6 bases and J by 8 bases, and 22 bases separated the two germline ends. CDR3 loop: CSVRGTQGLWGYTF. CDR3 bases: TGCAGCGTGCGGGGGACTCAAGGCCTATGGGGCTACACCTTC.

In this sample, this clone turned up once. This chain uses TRBV25-1 with TRBJ1-5; D might be TRBD1 (6 bases). The CDR3 has 16 residues. CDR1 and CDR2 (germline): MGHDK, SYGVNS. Trimming left V 1 base short and J 6 bases short, with 16 bases between. CDR3 residues: CASSESKSGESQPQHF. The CDR3 DNA is TGTGCCAGCAGTGAATCGAAATCAGGGGAAAGTCAGCCCCAGCATTTT.

The rearrangement uses TRBV9 and TRBJ2-3, with TRBD2 identical over 9 bases. This CDR3 contains 17 residues. Germline CDR1 and CDR2: SGDLS and YYNGEE. J was trimmed by 2 bases and V by 3 bases; bases with no gene match: 10. The CDR3 spells CASSGPIAGVVTDTQYF. The DNA for the CDR3 is TGTGCCAGCAGCGGGCCAATAGCGGGAGTAGTCACAGATACGCAGTATTTT.

This chain links TRBV7-9 with TRBJ1-1; D not resolved. Germline-derived CDR1 and CDR2 are SEHNR and FQNEAQ (reference sequence). The CDR3 sequence is 10 residues long. V gave up 5 bases and J gave up 7 bases, with 5 bases separating them. In DNA, the CDR3 is TGTGCCAGCAGCGAGGGTGAAGCTTTCTTT. This sequence encodes CASSEGEAFF.

V gene TRBV5-4 combines with J gene TRBJ2-7; possibly TRBD2 for D (7 bases). This CDR3 contains 14 residues. V dropped 2 bases and J dropped 3 bases, with 12 bases sitting between them. Looked up from germline, CDR1 is SGHNT and CDR2 is YYREEE (reference sequence). CDR3 in DNA: TGTGCCAGCAGCTTCCAAGGGGGGGGCTACGAGCAGTACTTC. This codes for CASSFQGGGYEQYF.

The chain carries TRBV2 and TRBJ1-2, with D perhaps TRBD1 (5 bases). V lost 7 bases to trimming and J lost 3 bases, with 12 bases between them. CDR1 and CDR2 (germline): SNHLY, FYNNEI. The CDR3 is 13 residues long. CDR3 protein: CASTHGRDYGYTF. The CDR3 coding sequence is TGTGCCAGCACCCACGGCAGGGACTATGGCTACACCTTC.

The V call is TRBV5-6, the J call TRBJ2-7; TRBD1 aligns across 9 bases. Per germline, CDR1 SGHDT and CDR2 YYEEEE. The CDR3 has 16 residues. The V segment lost 0 bases and the J segment 2 bases; nucleotides outside the gene matches: 6. The DNA of the CDR3 is TGTGCCAGCAGCTTGGTAATGAGACAGGGGGCCTACGAGCAGTACTTC. It translates to CASSLVMRQGAYEQYF.

This chain uses TRBV5-6 with TRBJ2-1; D possibly corresponds to TRBD2 (6 bases). V was cut by 7 bases and J by 2 bases, with 13 bases left in between. This CDR3 spans 14 amino acids. The V gene's germline CDR1 is SGHDT and CDR2 YYEEEE. As DNA, the CDR3 is TGTGCCAGCGGTCGGGAGAGGGCCTACAATGAGCAGTTCTTC. Amino acid sequence: CASGRERAYNEQFF.

The chain carries TRBV27 and TRBJ2-7; D not certain. Germline assignment: CDR1 MNHEY and CDR2 SMNVEV (reference sequence). Trimming cost V 0 bases and J 1 base, with 10 bases left between them. This CDR3 spans 15 amino acids. The CDR3 spells CASSLSYSLSYEQYF. CDR3 sequence (DNA): TGTGCCAGCAGTTTATCGTACAGTCTTTCCTACGAGCAGTACTTC.